Below, 3 T cell receptor beta chains from the same sample are listed, as sequenced in a study of blood T cell repertoires in COVID-19. Assay used: immunoSEQ multiplex PCR; TCRdb lists only in-frame clones, some missing. The repertoire holds about 140,000 clones, with 75% to 85% as singletons. The sample consisted of peripheral blood. The receptor set was obtained from a man aged 60-69 years with active or convalescent COVID-19.

This clone was observed once. The chain uses TRBV10-3 and TRBJ1-1; no reliable D call. CDR1 and CDR2 (germline): ENHRY, SYGVKD. This CDR3 is built from 15 residues. The ends were cut back, 3 bases at V and 6 bases at J, with 17 bases in the middle. The CDR3 loop reads CAISELGSYNAEAFF. For the CDR3, the DNA is TGTGCCATCAGTGAACTGGGCAGTTATAACGCTGAAGCTTTCTTT.

The genes are TRBV24-1 and TRBJ1-2; 8 bases are shared with TRBD1. Germline CDR1 is KGHDR and CDR2 is SFDVKD. CDR3 length: 14 amino acids. The ends lost 5 bases at V and 6 bases at J; junction bases unmatched: 7. The DNA of the CDR3 is TGTGCCACCAGTGTTTCGGACAGGGAGCATGGCTACACCTTC. Amino acid sequence: CATSVSDREHGYTF.

V usage is TRBV11-3 and J usage is TRBJ1-1; the match to TRBD1 covers 8 bases. This CDR3 has 17 amino acids. Per germline, CDR1 SGHNT and CDR2 YENEEA. V dropped 5 bases and J dropped 1; count of bases not matched to a gene: 12. The CDR3 bases are TGTGCCAGCAGCCTCCGGGGTCAGGGGGCGGGGAACACTGAAGCTTTCTTT. This translates into CASSLRGQGAGNTEAFF.